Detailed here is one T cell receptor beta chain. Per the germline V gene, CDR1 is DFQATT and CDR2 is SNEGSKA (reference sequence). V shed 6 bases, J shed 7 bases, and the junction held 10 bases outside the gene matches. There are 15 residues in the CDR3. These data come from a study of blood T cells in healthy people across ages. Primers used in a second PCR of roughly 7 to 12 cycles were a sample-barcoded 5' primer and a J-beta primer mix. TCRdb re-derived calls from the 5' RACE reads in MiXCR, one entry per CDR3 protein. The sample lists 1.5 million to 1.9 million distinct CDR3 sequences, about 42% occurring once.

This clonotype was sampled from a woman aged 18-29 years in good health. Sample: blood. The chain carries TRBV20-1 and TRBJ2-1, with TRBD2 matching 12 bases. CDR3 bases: TGCAGTGCAAGAAGACTAGCGGGAGATGTTAATGAGCAGTTCTTC. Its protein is CSARRLAGDVNEQFF.